The rows below give T cell receptor beta chains drawn from one sample of a study of beta chain features in type 1 diabetes. Produced via immunoSEQ multiplex PCR; TCRdb's table is partial and in-frame only. The sample contains over 600,000 clones, around 11% of which appear only once. Sequenced input: naive CD4+ T cells from blood. These receptor sequences come from a man aged 25-45 years with type 1 diabetes. Both conserved end residues are trimmed from each CDR3. Size is omitted from some rows. Given values are once, few, many or a class for expanded clones.

>-|TRBJ2-1|TRBV20-1
SASSYNEQF
>few|TRBJ2-3|TRBV6-5
ASSYSQGTDTQY
>-|TRBJ1-2|TRBV9
ASSGYRVGGYT
>-|TRBJ2-3|TRBV11-2
ASASLWADTQY
>few|TRBJ2-2|TRBV25-1
ASSEPGSNTGELF
>few|TRBJ2-3|TRBV5-4
ASSLAAQTDTQY
>few|TRBJ2-1|TRBV6-6
ATRTRNEQF
>few|TRBJ2-7|TRBV20-1
SARTYEQY
>few|TRBJ2-7|TRBV6-5
ASSSDRSSYEQY
>few|TRBJ2-3|TRBV7-9
ASSLVLGTDTQY
>-|TRBJ2-7|TRBV5-1
ASRRGGTGVLYEQY
>-|TRBJ2-5|TRBV28
ASSLSGVAQY
>-|TRBJ2-3|TRBV7-2
ASSFRGARSTDTQY
>-|TRBJ1-2|TRBV10-3
ATGTDYGYT
>-|TRBJ2-7|TRBV5-1
ARSYEQY
>few|TRBJ2-6|TRBV7-2
ASSLGQILSGANVLT
>few|TRBJ1-6|TRBV7-2
ASSLEGRYNSPLH
>few|TRBJ1-1|TRBV7-8
ASSLELDTEAF
>-|TRBJ2-1|TRBV4-3
ASSQGTSGRNEQF
>few|TRBJ1-4|TRBV14
ASSQARSNEKLF
>few|TRBJ1-1|TRBV29-1
SVGQPNTEAF
>-|TRBJ1-6|TRBV6-5
ASRQNSPLH
>few|TRBJ1-2|TRBV28
ASSLDTEEDGYT
>-|TRBJ2-4|TRBV7-2
ASSPGQGLNIQY
>few|TRBJ1-5|TRBV19
ASSSSRFSPQH
>-|TRBJ2-6|TRBV10-3
AISESSGANVLT
>-|TRBJ1-5|TRBV7-9
ASSLAGDSYSNQPQH
>-|TRBJ2-2|TRBV6-5
ASSYLLNTGELF